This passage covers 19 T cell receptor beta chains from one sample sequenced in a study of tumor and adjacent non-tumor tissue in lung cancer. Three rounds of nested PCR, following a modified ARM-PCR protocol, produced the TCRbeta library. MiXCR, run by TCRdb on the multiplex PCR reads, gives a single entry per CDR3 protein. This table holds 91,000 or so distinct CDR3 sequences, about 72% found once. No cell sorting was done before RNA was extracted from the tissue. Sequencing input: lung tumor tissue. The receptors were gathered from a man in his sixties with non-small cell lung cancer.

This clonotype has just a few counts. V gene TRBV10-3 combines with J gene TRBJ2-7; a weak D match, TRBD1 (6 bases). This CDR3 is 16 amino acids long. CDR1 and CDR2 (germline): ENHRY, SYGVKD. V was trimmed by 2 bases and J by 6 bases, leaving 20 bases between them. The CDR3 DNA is TGTGCCATCAGTGAGGGACAGCTGCCACCAAGTGGCGAGCAGTACTTC. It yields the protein CAISEGQLPPSGEQYF.

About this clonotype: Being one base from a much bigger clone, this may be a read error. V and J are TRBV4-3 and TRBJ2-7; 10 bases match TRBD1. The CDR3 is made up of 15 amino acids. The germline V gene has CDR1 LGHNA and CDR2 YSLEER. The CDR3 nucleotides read TGCGCCAGCAGATCGGACAGGGGGGGTTCCTACGATCAGTACTTC. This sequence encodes CASRSDRGGSYDQYF.

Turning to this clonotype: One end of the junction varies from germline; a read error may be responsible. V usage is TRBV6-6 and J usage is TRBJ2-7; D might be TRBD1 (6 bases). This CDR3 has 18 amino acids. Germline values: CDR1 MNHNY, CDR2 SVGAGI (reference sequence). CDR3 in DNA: TGTGTCAGCAGTTTGGTAGTGGTAAGTGACAGGAACTCCTGGGAGCAGTACTTC. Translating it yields CVSSLVVVSDRNSWEQYF.

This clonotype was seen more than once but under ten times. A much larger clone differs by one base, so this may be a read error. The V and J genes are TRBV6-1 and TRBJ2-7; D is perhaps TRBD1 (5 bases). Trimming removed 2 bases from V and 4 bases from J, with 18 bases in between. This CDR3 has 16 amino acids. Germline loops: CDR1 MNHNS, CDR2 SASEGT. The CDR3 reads CASSERMGLMGYEQYF. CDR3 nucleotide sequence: TGTGCCAGCAGTGAACGTATGGGGCTGATGGGATACGAGCAGTACTTC.

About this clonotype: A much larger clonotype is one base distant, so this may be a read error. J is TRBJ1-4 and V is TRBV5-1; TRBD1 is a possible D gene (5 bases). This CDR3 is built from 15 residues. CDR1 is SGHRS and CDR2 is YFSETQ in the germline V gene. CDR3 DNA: TGCGCCAGCAACTTGGACGGGACTGCTAATGAAAAACTGTTTTTT. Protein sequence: CASNLDGTANEKLFF.

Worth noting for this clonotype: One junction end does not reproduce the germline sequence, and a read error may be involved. CDR3 region: CASSSDLGSYGQYF. CDR3 DNA: TGTGCAAGCAGTTCCGATCTTGGCTCCTACGGGCAGTACTTC. The V call is TRBV4-2, the J call TRBJ2-7; D gene ambiguous. In germline, CDR1 is LGHNA, CDR2 YNFKEQ. This CDR3 spans 14 amino acids.

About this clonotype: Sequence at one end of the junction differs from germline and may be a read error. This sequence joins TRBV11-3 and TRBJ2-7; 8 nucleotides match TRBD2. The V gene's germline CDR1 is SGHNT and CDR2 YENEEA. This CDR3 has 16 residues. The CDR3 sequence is CGSSRGGTTRFPDRYF. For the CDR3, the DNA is TGTGGCAGCAGCCGGGGGGGGACTACGCGCTTCCCCGATCGGTACTTC.

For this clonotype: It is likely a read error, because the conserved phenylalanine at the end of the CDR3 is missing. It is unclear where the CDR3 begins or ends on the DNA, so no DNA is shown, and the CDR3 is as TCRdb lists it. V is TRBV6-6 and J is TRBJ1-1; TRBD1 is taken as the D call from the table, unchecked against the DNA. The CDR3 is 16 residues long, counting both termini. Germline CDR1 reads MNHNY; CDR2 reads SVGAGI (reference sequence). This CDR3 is CASSYSAGQGGTEALL.

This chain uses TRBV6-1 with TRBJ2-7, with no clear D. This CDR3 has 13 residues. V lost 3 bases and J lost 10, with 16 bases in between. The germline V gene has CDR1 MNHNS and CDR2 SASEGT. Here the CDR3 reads CASSENYWSDQYF. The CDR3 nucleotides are TGTGCCAGCAGTGAGAACTACTGGTCCGATCAGTACTTC.

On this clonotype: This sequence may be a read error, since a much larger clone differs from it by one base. Written as DNA, the CDR3 is TGTGCCAGCAGCCTCCCTGGGGGTAGCTCCTATAATTCACCCCTCCACTTT. It is translated as CASSLPGGSSYNSPLHF. The chain combines TRBV28 with TRBJ1-6; TRBD1 might be the D (5 bases). Germline V gene lookup returns CDR1 MDHEN and CDR2 SYDVKM. The V end lost 6 bases, the J end lost 0 bases, and 15 bases lay between the germline ends. The CDR3 length is 17 residues.

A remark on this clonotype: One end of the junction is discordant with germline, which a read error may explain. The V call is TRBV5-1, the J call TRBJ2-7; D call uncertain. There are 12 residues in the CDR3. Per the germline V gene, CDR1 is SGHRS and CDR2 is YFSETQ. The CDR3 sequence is CASSELTYKQYF. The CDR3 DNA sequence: TGCGCCAGCAGCGAATTGACCTACAAGCAGTACTTC. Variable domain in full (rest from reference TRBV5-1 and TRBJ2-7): KAGVTQTPRYLIKTRGQQVTLSCSPISGHRSVSWYQQTPGQGLQFLFEYFSETQRNKGNFPGRFSGRQFSNSRSEMNVSTLELGDSALYLCASSELTYKQYFGPGTRLTVT.

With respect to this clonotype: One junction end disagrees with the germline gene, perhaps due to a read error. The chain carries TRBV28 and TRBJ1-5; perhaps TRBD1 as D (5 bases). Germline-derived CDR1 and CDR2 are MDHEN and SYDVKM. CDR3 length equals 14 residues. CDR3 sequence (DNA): TGTGCCGGCAGTCCGGGGGGGGACTATCAGCCCCAGCATTTT. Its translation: CAGSPGGDYQPQHF.

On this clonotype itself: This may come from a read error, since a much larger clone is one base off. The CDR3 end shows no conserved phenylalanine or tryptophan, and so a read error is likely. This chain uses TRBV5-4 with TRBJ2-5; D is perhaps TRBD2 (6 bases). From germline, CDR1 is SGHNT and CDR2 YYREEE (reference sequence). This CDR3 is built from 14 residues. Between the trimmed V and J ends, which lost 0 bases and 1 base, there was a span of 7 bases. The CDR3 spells CASSLELAQETQYL. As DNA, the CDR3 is TGTGCCAGCAGCTTGGAACTAGCCCAAGAGACCCAGTACCTC.

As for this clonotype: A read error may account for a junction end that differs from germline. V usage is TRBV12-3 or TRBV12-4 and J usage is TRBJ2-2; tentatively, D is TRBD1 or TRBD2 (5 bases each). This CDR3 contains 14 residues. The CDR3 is CASSSEGWSGKLFF. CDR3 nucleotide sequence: TGTGCCAGCAGTTCCGAGGGGTGGTCCGGGAAGCTGTTTTTT.

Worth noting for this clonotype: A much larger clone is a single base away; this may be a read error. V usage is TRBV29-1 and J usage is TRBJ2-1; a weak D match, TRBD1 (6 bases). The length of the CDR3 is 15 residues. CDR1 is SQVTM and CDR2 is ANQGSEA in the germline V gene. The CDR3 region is CNVEASDRPHNEQFF. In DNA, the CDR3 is TGCAACGTTGAAGCCTCAGACAGGCCCCACAATGAGCAGTTCTTC.

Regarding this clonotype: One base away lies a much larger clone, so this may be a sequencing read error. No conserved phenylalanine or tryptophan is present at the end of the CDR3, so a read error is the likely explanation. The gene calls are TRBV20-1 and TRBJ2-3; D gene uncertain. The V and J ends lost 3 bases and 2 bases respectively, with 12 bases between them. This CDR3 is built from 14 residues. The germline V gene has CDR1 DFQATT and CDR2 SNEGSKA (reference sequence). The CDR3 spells CSASHGTFTDTQYS. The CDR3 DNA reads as TGCAGTGCTAGTCACGGTACATTCACAGATACGCAGTATTCT.

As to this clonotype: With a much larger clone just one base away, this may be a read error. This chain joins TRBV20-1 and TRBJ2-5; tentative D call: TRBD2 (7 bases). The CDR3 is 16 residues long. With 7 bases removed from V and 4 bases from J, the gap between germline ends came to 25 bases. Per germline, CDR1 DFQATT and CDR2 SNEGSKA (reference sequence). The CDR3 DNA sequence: TGCAGTGTCACCCGTGGCGGGGGCTCTGGGTCAGAGACCCAGTACTTC. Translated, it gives CSVTRGGGSGSETQYF.

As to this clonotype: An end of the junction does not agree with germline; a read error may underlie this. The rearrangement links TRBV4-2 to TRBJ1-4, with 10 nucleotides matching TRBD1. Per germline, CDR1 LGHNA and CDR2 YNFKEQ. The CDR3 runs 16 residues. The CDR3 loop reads CGSGQEFGTGVEKLFF. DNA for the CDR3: TGTGGCAGCGGCCAAGAGTTCGGGACAGGGGTAGAAAAACTGTTTTTT.

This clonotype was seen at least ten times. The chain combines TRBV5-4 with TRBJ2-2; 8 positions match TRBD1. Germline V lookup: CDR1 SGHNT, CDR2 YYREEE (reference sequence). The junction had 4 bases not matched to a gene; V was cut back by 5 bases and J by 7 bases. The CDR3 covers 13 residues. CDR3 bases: TGTGCCAGCAGAGGGGACAGGAGCGGGGAGCTGTTTTTT. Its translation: CASRGDRSGELFF.